The 6 T cell receptor beta chains below all came from one sample that was sequenced in a study of OX40 agonist ivuxolimab in advanced cancers. Profiled with immunoSEQ multiplex PCR; TCRdb holds only in-frame clones, not every one. Of about 89,000 clones in the sample, approximately 90% are singletons; the top ten hold 0.25% to 0.3%. Material: CD4+ or CD8+ T cells sorted from blood, obtained in a trial of the OX40 agonist ivuxolimab. The source of these receptors is an adult with an advanced solid tumor such as melanoma, head and neck, liver or kidney cancer.

The chain employs TRBV4-3 and TRBJ1-4; D perhaps matches TRBD1 (6 bases). CDR1 is LGHNA and CDR2 is YSLEER in the germline V gene. The V end was cut by 0 bases, the J end by 0 bases, with 11 bases between. This CDR3 contains 17 residues. DNA for the CDR3: TGCGCCAGCAGCCAAGAGACAGGAGGCTCAACTAATGAAAAACTGTTTTTT. Translation gives CASSQETGGSTNEKLFF.

For the CDR3, the DNA is TGTGCCAGCAGCTCCCGACAGGTCCCGTATGGTGAGACCCAGTACTTC. Residues: CASSSRQVPYGETQYF. The chain uses TRBV7-8 and TRBJ2-5; tentatively, D is TRBD1 (6 bases). Per germline, CDR1 SGHVS and CDR2 FQNEAQ. Trimming stripped 4 bases from V and 5 bases from J, with 20 bases between. CDR3 length: 16 residues.

This chain joins TRBV7-2 and TRBJ2-7; 13 bases fit TRBD2. CDR1 is SGHTA, CDR2 FQGNSA, per germline. This CDR3 comprises 15 residues. The V gene end was trimmed by 2 bases and the J gene end by 7 bases; junction bases not matched to a gene: 5. DNA of the CDR3: TGTGCCAGCAGCTTACTCTCACTAGCGGGGGGGGAGCAGTACTTC. Protein product: CASSLLSLAGGEQYF.

The rearrangement uses TRBV11-1 and TRBJ2-3, with TRBD2 identical over 7 bases. This CDR3 spans 16 amino acids. The V segment lost 5 bases and the J segment 4 bases; nucleotides outside the gene matches: 12. CDR1 is SGHAT and CDR2 is FQDESV in the germline V gene (reference sequence). The CDR3 reads CASSVMSGVQADTQYF. The CDR3 coding sequence is TGTGCCAGCAGCGTTATGAGCGGGGTGCAGGCAGATACGCAGTATTTT.

This sequence joins TRBV20-1 and TRBJ2-7, with a weak D call TRBD2 (5 bases). The CDR3 totals 11 residues. CDR1 and CDR2 (germline): DFQATT, SNEGSKA (reference sequence). V was pared by 4 bases and J by 4 bases, with 8 bases between. The CDR3 DNA reads TGCAGTGCTACCCCGGGGTACGAGCAGTACTTC. Its translation: CSATPGYEQYF.

The chain employs TRBV5-1 and TRBJ1-5, with 10 bases aligning to TRBD1. With 1 base clipped from V and 8 bases from J, the junction kept 6 bases outside the gene matches. The CDR3 is 15 residues long. Germline assignment: CDR1 SGHRS and CDR2 YFSETQ. The CDR3 region is CASSLSGDRGKPQHF. CDR3 in DNA: TGCGCCAGCAGCTTGAGCGGGGACAGGGGTAAGCCCCAGCATTTT.